This entry lists 3 T cell receptor beta chains sequenced from one sample in a study of T cell responses to AZD1222 COVID-19 vaccine. Profiled with immunoSEQ multiplex PCR; TCRdb holds only in-frame clones, not every one. The repertoire consists of 90,000 to 100,000 clones, with 85% occurring once and the leading ten covering over 3.5%. Material: peripheral blood, obtained 28 days after the second AZD1222 dose. These receptors originate from an adult who received the AZD1222 COVID-19 vaccine.

The table lists this clone with a few counts. The chain combines TRBV6-2 or TRBV6-3 with TRBJ1-5, with TRBD1 as a possible D gene (5 bases). Germline V gene lookup returns CDR1 MNHEY and CDR2 SVGEGT. V gave up 3 bases and J gave up 6 bases, with 12 bases separating them. The CDR3 contains 14 residues. The CDR3 nucleotides are TGTGCCAGCAGTTATACAGGTCTGGGTCAGCCCCAGCATTTT. Its translation: CASSYTGLGQPQHF.

CDR3 sequence (DNA): TGTGCCACCGCCGGGACTAGCTACGAGCAGTACTTC. This sequence encodes CATAGTSYEQYF. The rearrangement uses TRBV18 and TRBJ2-7; 8 bases are a match to TRBD2. The CDR3 is made up of 12 amino acids. The ends lost 10 bases at V and 3 bases at J; junction bases unmatched: 5. Per the germline V gene, CDR1 is KGHSH and CDR2 is LQKENI.

The chain is built from TRBV30 and TRBJ2-7; a weak D match, TRBD1 (6 bases). Germline V gene sequence: CDR1 GTSNPN, CDR2 SVGIG (reference sequence). Trimming stripped 5 bases from V and 3 bases from J, with 17 bases between. The CDR3 contains 14 residues. Here the CDR3 reads CAWQSDSGIYEQYF. The DNA of the CDR3 is TGTGCCTGGCAGTCGGACAGTGGGATCTACGAGCAGTACTTC.